The rows below give T cell receptor beta chains drawn from one sample of a study of T cell repertoires in cytomegalovirus infection. TCRdb ran MiXCR on the reads and lists one entry per CDR3 protein. The sample carries 250,000 or so distinct CDR3 sequences, around an eighth recorded once. Material for sequencing was PBMCs. The source of these receptors is a human donor in good health (CMV status not recorded). Some clones in this sample may be carry-over from other donors' samples. CDR3s include the opening cysteine and the closing phenylalanine or tryptophan. The D gene is left open where the match is weak. Expanded clones are given a class, and other clones once, few, many or no size at all.

j_call clone_size v_call d_call cdr3_aa cdr3_nt
TRBJ2-3 many TRBV20-1 - CSARFGTTTDTQYF TGCAGTGCTAGGTTTGGGACAACCACAGATACGCAGTATTTT
TRBJ1-3 few TRBV20-1 TRBD1 CSASRTGEISGNTIYF TGCAGTGCTTCCAGGACAGGGGAAATCTCTGGAAACACCATATATTTT
TRBJ1-4 many TRBV20-1 - CSARDPGKGSEKLFF TGCAGTGCTAGAGATCCGGGGAAGGGTAGTGAAAAACTGTTTTTT
TRBJ1-3 - TRBV11-1 TRBD1 CASSPGQGEGNTIYF TGTGCCAGCAGCCCGGGACAGGGTGAAGGAAACACCATATATTTT
TRBJ1-2 many TRBV7-8 - CASSLSNTGGIYGYTF TGTGCCAGCAGCTTAAGTAATACAGGAGGAATCTATGGCTACACCTTC
TRBJ1-1 many TRBV7-3 - CASSPNPLENTEAFF TGTGCCAGCAGCCCTAACCCCCTGGAGAACACTGAAGCTTTCTTT
TRBJ2-4 - TRBV6-6 - CASSTLGTERAKNIQYF TGTGCCAGCAGTACCCTGGGGACCGAGAGAGCCAAAAACATTCAGTACTTC
TRBJ2-7 many TRBV28 TRBD1 CASRRQGDSYEQYF TGTGCCAGCAGAAGACAGGGGGACTCCTACGAGCAGTACTTC
TRBJ2-7 many TRBV6-5 TRBD2 CASRAGLAGAYEQYF TGTGCCAGCAGGGCGGGACTAGCGGGAGCCTACGAGCAGTACTTC
TRBJ2-3 - TRBV6-6 - CASSYRTETDTQYF TGTGCCAGCAGTTACAGGACAGAGACGGATACGCAGTATTTT
TRBJ2-5 many TRBV7-2 - CASSLDLQDQETQYF TGTGCCAGCAGCTTAGATTTACAGGACCAAGAGACCCAGTACTTC
TRBJ1-5 few TRBV6-2/TRBV6-3 TRBD1 CASNKQGTPHSQPQHF TGTGCCAGCAATAAACAGGGGACCCCCCACTCTCAGCCCCAGCATTTT
TRBJ2-3 many TRBV7-8 TRBD2 CASSLISGGANGDTQYF TGTGCCAGCAGCTTGATTAGCGGGGGAGCAAATGGAGATACGCAGTATTTT
TRBJ2-6 - TRBV9 TRBD1 CASSVGTGTRVLTF TGTGCCAGCAGCGTTGGGACAGGGACCCGCGTCCTGACTTTC
TRBJ2-7 many TRBV28 - CASGREMNF TGTGCCAGCGGTAGGGAGATGAACTTC
TRBJ1-2 many TRBV19 TRBD1 CASKKGQIYGYTF TGTGCCAGCAAAAAGGGACAGATCTATGGCTACACCTTC
TRBJ1-5 many TRBV28 - CASSKGGDQPQHF TGTGCCAGCAGTAAAGGGGGGGATCAGCCCCAGCATTTT
TRBJ2-5 many TRBV7-2 TRBD2 CASSLVGGLAGGQETQYF TGTGCCAGCAGCTTAGTGGGTGGACTAGCGGGAGGCCAAGAGACCCAGTACTTC
TRBJ2-5 - TRBV7-2 - CASSLASFQGTRYF TGTGCCAGCAGCTTAGCGAGCTTTCAAGGGACCAGGTACTTC
TRBJ1-2 many TRBV2 - CASIRIGAGYTF TGTGCCAGCATCCGGATTGGGGCTGGCTACACCTTC
TRBJ1-5 - TRBV19 - CASSIGGTPDQPQHF TGTGCCAGTAGTATCGGCGGGACTCCAGATCAGCCCCAGCATTTT
TRBJ1-5 many TRBV7-8 - CASSSGPPPRPQHF TGTGCCAGCAGCTCCGGCCCTCCCCCGAGGCCCCAGCATTTT
TRBJ1-6 - TRBV27 - CASKPNRDSPLHF TGTGCCAGCAAACCCAACAGGGACTCACCCCTCCACTTT
TRBJ2-2 many TRBV11-2 - CASSLSGHNTGELFF TGTGCCAGCAGCTTATCGGGACATAACACCGGGGAGCTGTTTTTT
TRBJ2-7 few TRBV7-8 TRBD2 CASSMGLAGEQYF TGTGCCAGCAGCATGGGACTAGCGGGCGAGCAGTACTTC
TRBJ2-1 many TRBV12-3/TRBV12-4 - CASSFRVKQSYNEQFF TGTGCCAGCAGTTTTAGGGTCAAACAGTCCTACAATGAGCAGTTCTTC
TRBJ2-2 few TRBV12-5 - CASGSSGTGNTGELFF TGTGCTAGTGGTTCTTCCGGGACGGGGAACACCGGGGAGCTGTTTTTT
TRBJ2-7 many TRBV12-3/TRBV12-4 - CASSLSHAEQYF TGTGCCAGCAGTTTAAGCCATGCCGAGCAGTACTTC
TRBJ2-5 - TRBV20-1 - CSARVRGSEETQYF TGCAGTGCTAGAGTTCGGGGTTCGGAGGAGACCCAGTACTTC
TRBJ2-7 - TRBV29-1 - CSAARQGPAYEQYF TGCAGCGCCGCTCGTCAGGGACCAGCCTACGAGCAGTACTTC
TRBJ2-7 many TRBV6-5 - CASSLGHLYEQYF TGTGCCAGCAGCCTGGGACACCTCTACGAGCAGTACTTC
TRBJ2-5 many TRBV5-4 - CASSPAVAETQYF TGTGCCAGCAGCCCCGCGGTGGCGGAGACCCAGTACTTC
TRBJ1-1 few TRBV29-1 TRBD1 CSVARGQAEAFF TGCAGCGTTGCGAGGGGGCAAGCGGAAGCTTTCTTT
TRBJ2-1 many TRBV20-1 TRBD1 CSAHTGGGQFF TGCAGTGCTCACACAGGGGGCGGTCAGTTCTTC
TRBJ2-7 many TRBV15 TRBD1 CATSRRQGFDEQYF TGTGCCACCAGCAGGCGACAGGGTTTCGACGAGCAGTACTTC
TRBJ2-2 many TRBV19 - CASSAGRRPLTGELFF TGTGCCAGTAGCGCGGGTCGACGGCCCCTCACCGGGGAGCTGTTTTTT
TRBJ1-5 - TRBV19 - CASRSDPDRGQPQHF TGTGCCAGTAGATCTGACCCGGACCGCGGACAGCCCCAGCATTTT
TRBJ2-1 - TRBV20-1 - CSARGRNEQFF TGCAGTGCTAGAGGGCGGAATGAGCAGTTCTTC